This is a list of T cell receptor beta chains from one sample in a study of neoadjuvant nivolumab and ipilimumab in lung cancer. Repertoires were generated with immunoSEQ multiplex PCR, while TCRdb's copy carries only in-frame clones and drops some. This sample has approximately 20,000 clones; around 87% occur once, and the top ten carry approximately 2%. The starting material was peripheral blood, obtained before neoadjuvant nivolumab, alone or with ipilimumab. These TCRs come from an adult with non-small cell lung cancer. CDR3s include the opening cysteine and the closing phenylalanine or tryptophan. The D gene is left open where the match is weak. Some rows mark clone size as missing; the rest say once, few, many or name a class of expanded clone.

abundance,d_gene,v_gene,j_gene,CDR3nt,CDR3aa
NA,NA,TRBV4-3,TRBJ1-1,TGCGCCAGCAGCCTGGGGGGAGACACTGAAGCTTTCTTT,CASSLGGDTEAFF
NA,NA,TRBV28,TRBJ2-4,TGTGCCAGCAGTCCCCATGGGGATTTAGCCAAAAACATTCAGTACTTC,CASSPHGDLAKNIQYF
NA,TRBD1,TRBV29-1,TRBJ1-1,TGCAGCGCGGGACAGATGAACACTGAAGCTTTCTTT,CSAGQMNTEAFF
NA,NA,TRBV30,TRBJ2-5,TGTGCCTGGGCCTCCAAGAGGGAGACCCAGTACTTC,CAWASKRETQYF
NA,NA,TRBV18,TRBJ1-2,TGTGCCAGCTCACCAGGGGGTATGAACTATGGCTACACCTTC,CASSPGGMNYGYTF
NA,NA,TRBV30,TRBJ1-1,TGTGCCTGGAGTCAGGGATTCACTGAAGCTTTCTTT,CAWSQGFTEAFF
NA,NA,TRBV29-1,TRBJ2-7,TGCAGCGTTGAAGTTGAGGGGTCGAGCTCCTACGAGCAGTACTTC,CSVEVEGSSSYEQYF
once,NA,TRBV29-1,TRBJ2-1,TGCAGCGTTGAAGAAATTGGAACTTTAAGAACTGCCTCCTACAATGAGCAGTTCTTC,CSVEEIGTLRTASYNEQFF
NA,NA,TRBV4-3,TRBJ2-6,TGCGCCAGCAGCTCGAGGGGGGCCAACGTCCTGACTTTC,CASSSRGANVLTF
NA,NA,TRBV6-6,TRBJ2-5,TGTGCCAGCAGTTACTCGATCTTGGTGCGGGAGACCCAGTACTTC,CASSYSILVRETQYF
NA,NA,TRBV5-3,TRBJ2-1,TGTGCCAGAAGCGTCACACGGAAGCAGTTCTTC,CARSVTRKQFF
NA,NA,TRBV5-5,TRBJ1-5,TGTGCCAGCAGCTTGGCCTCTACAGGGACCCAGCATTTT,CASSLASTGTQHF
few,TRBD1,TRBV9,TRBJ2-3,TGTGCCAGCAGCCCCCGGACAGGGCACACAGATACGCAGTATTTT,CASSPRTGHTDTQYF
NA,NA,TRBV5-1,TRBJ2-1,TGCGCCAGCAGCTTGGGGGGGACTTCCTACAATGAGCAGTTCTTC,CASSLGGTSYNEQFF
NA,TRBD1,TRBV18,TRBJ2-1,TGTGCCAGCTCACCACCGGGGACAGGGGAGCAGTTCTTC,CASSPPGTGEQFF
NA,NA,TRBV29-1,TRBJ1-1,TGCAGCGGGGGGGCAGGCTATCGGACTGAAGCTTTCTTT,CSGGAGYRTEAFF
NA,NA,TRBV11-2,TRBJ2-7,TGTGCCAGCAGCCTCCCCCGGGACACCTCCTCCTACGAGCAGTACTTC,CASSLPRDTSSYEQYF
NA,NA,TRBV28,TRBJ1-5,TGTGCCAGCAGCCTGGGGGGGGACATGGGTCAGCCCCAGCATTTT,CASSLGGDMGQPQHF
once,NA,TRBV5-1,TRBJ2-1,TGCGCCAGCAGCTCGGACGGCTCCTACAATGAGCAGTTCTTC,CASSSDGSYNEQFF
NA,TRBD1,TRBV4-2,TRBJ1-1,TGTGCCAGCAACCCGGGACAGGGGTACACTGAAGCTTTCTTT,CASNPGQGYTEAFF
NA,NA,TRBV7-9,TRBJ2-1,TGTGCCAGCAGCTCACGTGATCGGCGTTACTCCTACAATGAGCAGTTCTTC,CASSSRDRRYSYNEQFF
NA,TRBD1,TRBV18,TRBJ1-2,TGTGCCAGCTCAACCGGACAGGGGGCTGGCTACACCTTC,CASSTGQGAGYTF
NA,NA,TRBV6-5,TRBJ1-4,TGTGCCAGCAGTTACACCACTGCAACTAATGAAAAACTGTTTTTT,CASSYTTATNEKLFF
NA,NA,TRBV5-8,TRBJ2-7,TGTGCCAGCAGCTTTCAGGGCTACGAGCAGTACTTC,CASSFQGYEQYF
once,TRBD2,TRBV29-1,TRBJ2-1,TGCAGCGCTGAAGGGCTAACTAGCGGGGACTACAATGAGCAGTTCTTC,CSAEGLTSGDYNEQFF
NA,NA,TRBV18,TRBJ2-6,TGTGCCAGCTCACCTCTCGGGTTGCGCTCTGGGGCCAACGTCCTGACTTTC,CASSPLGLRSGANVLTF
few,NA,TRBV6-1,TRBJ2-7,TGTGCCAGCAGCCTTCGGGACTCCCCTAGGGAGGAGCAGTACTTC,CASSLRDSPREEQYF
NA,TRBD2,TRBV7-9,TRBJ2-1,TGTGCCAGCAGCCTGCGGGAGCCCAGAGTAAGTGAGCAGTTCTTC,CASSLREPRVSEQFF
NA,NA,TRBV5-1,TRBJ2-2,TGCGCCAGCAGCGAGGGAGGCGGGACCGGGGAGCTGTTTTTT,CASSEGGGTGELFF
NA,NA,TRBV28,TRBJ1-2,TGTGCCAGCAGTTTAGGCGGAACCTACTATGGCTACACCTTC,CASSLGGTYYGYTF
NA,NA,TRBV7-2,TRBJ2-7,TGTGCCAGCAGCTTCCCTGGGAACTCCTACGAGCAGTACTTC,CASSFPGNSYEQYF
NA,NA,TRBV18,TRBJ1-1,TGTGCCAGCTCACCAGAGGGGGGGTTCGACACTGAAGCTTTCTTT,CASSPEGGFDTEAFF
NA,NA,TRBV7-2,TRBJ2-7,TGTGCCAGCAGCGCACAGGGTTACGAGCAGTACTTC,CASSAQGYEQYF
NA,NA,TRBV14,TRBJ1-1,TGTGCCAGCAGCCTCGGGGGATTTAACACTGAAGCTTTCTTT,CASSLGGFNTEAFF
NA,NA,TRBV5-1,TRBJ2-2,TGCGCCAGCAGCTCCAACACGAACACCGGGGAGCTGTTTTTT,CASSSNTNTGELFF
NA,NA,TRBV19,TRBJ1-1,TGTGCCAGTACCGATCGGAGGACTAACACTGAAGCTTTCTTT,CASTDRRTNTEAFF
NA,NA,TRBV30,TRBJ2-5,TGTGCCAGTAGGGCTAGCACTCAAGAGACCCAGTACTTC,CASRASTQETQYF
once,NA,TRBV11-2,TRBJ2-3,TGTGCCAGCAGTCATACAGATACGCAGTATTTT,CASSHTDTQYF